This note documents a single T cell receptor beta chain sequence. These data originate in a study of response to subunit inactivated influenza vaccine. In TCRdb, the RT-PCR reads were re-called with MiXCR into one record per CDR3 protein. Among about 780,000 distinct CDR3 sequences listed, roughly 20% were seen once. Germline V gene sequence: CDR1 SGHTA, CDR2 FQGNSA. The CDR3 extends over 17 amino acids. J gave up 5 bases and V 3 bases, and 7 bases lay outside the gene matches. The chain couples TRBV7-2 to TRBJ2-1; TRBD2 matches 13 bases. Sequences were derived from PBMCs from blood, sampled about 5 days after vaccination. The TCR comes from a man in his forties or fifties who received an inactivated influenza vaccine. The CDR3 DNA sequence: TGTGCCAGCAGCTTCAAGACACTAGCGGGAGGGAACAATGAGCAGTTCTTC. Translation gives CASSFKTLAGGNNEQFF.